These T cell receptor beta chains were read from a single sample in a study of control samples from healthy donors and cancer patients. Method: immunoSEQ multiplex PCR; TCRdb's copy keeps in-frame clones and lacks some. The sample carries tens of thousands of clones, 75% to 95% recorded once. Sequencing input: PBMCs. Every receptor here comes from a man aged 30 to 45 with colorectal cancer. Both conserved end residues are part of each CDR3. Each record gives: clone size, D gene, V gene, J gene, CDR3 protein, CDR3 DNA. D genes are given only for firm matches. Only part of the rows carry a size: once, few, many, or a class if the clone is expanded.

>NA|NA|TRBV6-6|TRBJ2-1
CASSYSKMTTYNEQFF
TGTGCCAGCAGTTACTCAAAAATGACGACCTACAATGAGCAGTTCTTC
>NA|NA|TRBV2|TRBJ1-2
CASSLSTDIYGYTF
TGTGCCAGCAGCCTATCGACGGATATCTATGGCTACACCTTC
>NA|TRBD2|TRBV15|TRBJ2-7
CATSRSSGSDYEQYF
TGTGCCACCAGCAGATCTAGCGGGAGCGACTACGAGCAGTACTTC
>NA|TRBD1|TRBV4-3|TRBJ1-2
CASSQVRDRGYYGYTF
TGCGCCAGCAGCCAAGTCCGGGACAGGGGGTACTATGGCTACACCTTC
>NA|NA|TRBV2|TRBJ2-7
CASRTRPFYEQYF
TGTGCTAGCAGAACCAGGCCTTTCTACGAGCAGTACTTC
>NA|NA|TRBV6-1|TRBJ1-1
CASSEIGQGNTEAFF
TGTGCCAGCAGTGAGATTGGTCAGGGTAACACTGAAGCTTTCTTT
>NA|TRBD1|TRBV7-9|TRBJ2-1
CASSSKVRDRGNEQFF
TGTGCCAGCAGCTCGAAAGTGCGGGACAGGGGTAATGAGCAGTTCTTC
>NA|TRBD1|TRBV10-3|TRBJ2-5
CATMGQGSTETQYF
TGTGCCACTATGGGACAGGGATCAACAGAGACCCAGTACTTC
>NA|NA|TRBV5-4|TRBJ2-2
CASSLESSTGELFF
TGTGCCAGCAGCTTAGAATCCTCCACCGGGGAGCTGTTTTTT
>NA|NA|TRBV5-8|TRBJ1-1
CASTTNRGRTEAFF
TGTGCCAGCACCACGAACCGGGGCCGAACTGAAGCTTTCTTT
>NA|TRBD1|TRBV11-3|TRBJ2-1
CASSPDRGAYNEQFF
TGTGCCAGCAGCCCAGACAGGGGTGCCTACAATGAGCAGTTCTTC
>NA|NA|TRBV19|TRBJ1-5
CASSTRQGNQPQHF
TGTGCCAGTAGTACCCGACAGGGCAATCAGCCCCAGCATTTT
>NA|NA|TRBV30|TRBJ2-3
CAWSVAGYTDTQYF
TGTGCCTGGAGTGTAGCGGGCTACACAGATACGCAGTATTTT
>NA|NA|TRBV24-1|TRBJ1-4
CATHGRRGKLFF
TGTGCCACCCACGGGAGGCGGGGAAAACTGTTTTTT
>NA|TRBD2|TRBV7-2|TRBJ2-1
CASSLRRGTYNEQFF
TGTGCCAGCAGCTTACGGCGGGGGACCTACAATGAGCAGTTCTTC
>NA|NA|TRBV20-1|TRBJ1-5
CSASPPGGGGVGNQPQHF
TGCAGTGCTAGTCCCCCGGGAGGGGGAGGGGTTGGCAATCAGCCCCAGCATTTT
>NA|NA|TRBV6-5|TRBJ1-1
CASSLGGPNTEAFF
TGTGCCAGCAGTTTGGGAGGCCCAAACACTGAAGCTTTCTTT
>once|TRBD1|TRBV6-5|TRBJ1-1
CASNKQGAAEAFF
TGTGCCAGCAATAAACAGGGGGCGGCTGAAGCTTTCTTT
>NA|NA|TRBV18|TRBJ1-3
CASSPGTISGNTIYF
TGTGCCAGCTCACCAGGGACAATCTCTGGAAACACCATATATTTT
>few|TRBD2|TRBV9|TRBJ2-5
CASSSSGGVARETQYF
TGTGCCAGCAGCTCCTCGGGAGGGGTTGCTAGAGAGACCCAGTACTTC
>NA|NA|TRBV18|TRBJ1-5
CASSPNRISNQPQHF
TGTGCCAGCTCACCTAACAGGATTAGCAATCAGCCCCAGCATTTT
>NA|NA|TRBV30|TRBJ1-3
CAWQQDGNTIYF
TGTGCCTGGCAACAGGACGGAAACACCATATATTTT
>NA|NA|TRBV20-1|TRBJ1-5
CSASRKDQPQHF
TGCAGTGCTAGTCGAAAGGATCAGCCCCAGCATTTT
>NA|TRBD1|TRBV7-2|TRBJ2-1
CASSSEGTGDNEQFF
TGTGCCAGCAGCTCAGAGGGGACAGGGGACAATGAGCAGTTCTTC
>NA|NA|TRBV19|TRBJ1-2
CASRRTAQNGYTF
TGTGCCAGTAGAAGGACAGCCCAAAATGGCTACACCTTC
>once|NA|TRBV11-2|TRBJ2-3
CASSFRVEWGTQYF
TGTGCCAGCAGCTTCCGGGTAGAGTGGGGTACGCAGTATTTT
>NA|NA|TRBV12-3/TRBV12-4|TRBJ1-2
CASSLQNFYGYTF
TGTGCCAGCAGTTTGCAGAACTTCTATGGCTACACCTTC
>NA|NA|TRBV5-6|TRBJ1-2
CASRGTGRGYGYTF
TGTGCCAGCAGGGGTACGGGTCGAGGCTATGGCTACACCTTC
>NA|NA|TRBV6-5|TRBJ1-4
CASSRSEKLFF
TGTGCCAGCAGTCGAAGTGAAAAACTGTTTTTT
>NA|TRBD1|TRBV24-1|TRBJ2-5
CATSDLQGAERETQYF
TGTGCCACCAGTGATTTGCAGGGGGCAGAGAGGGAGACCCAGTACTTC
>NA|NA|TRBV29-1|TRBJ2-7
CSASKGGTDEQYF
TGCAGCGCTAGCAAGGGAGGTACGGACGAGCAGTACTTC
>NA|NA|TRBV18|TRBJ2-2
CASREDGGELFF
TGTGCCAGCCGTGAGGACGGCGGGGAGCTGTTTTTT
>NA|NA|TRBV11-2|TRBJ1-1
CASSDMVGTEAFF
TGTGCCAGCAGCGACATGGTGGGCACTGAAGCTTTCTTT
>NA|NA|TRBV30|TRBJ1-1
CAWRGRVDTEAFF
TGTGCCTGGAGGGGTAGGGTGGACACTGAAGCTTTCTTT
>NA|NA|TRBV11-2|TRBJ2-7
CASSPSSYEQYF
TGTGCCAGCAGCCCAAGCTCCTACGAGCAGTACTTC
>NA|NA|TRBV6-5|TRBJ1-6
CATPSTANNSPLHF
TGTGCCACCCCCTCGACAGCAAATAATTCACCCCTCCACTTT
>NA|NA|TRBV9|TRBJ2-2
CASKSTGANTGELFF
TGTGCCAGCAAAAGTACGGGGGCGAACACCGGGGAGCTGTTTTTT
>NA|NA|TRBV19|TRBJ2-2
CASQRVPGQVLVGELFF
TGTGCCAGCCAGCGGGTCCCGGGACAAGTACTCGTCGGGGAGCTGTTTTTT
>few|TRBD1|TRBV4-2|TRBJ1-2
CASSDRDRDRYGYTF
TGTGCCAGCAGCGACCGGGACAGGGACCGCTATGGCTACACCTTC
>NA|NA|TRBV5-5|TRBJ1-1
CASSLGATGNTEAFF
TGTGCCAGCAGCTTGGGAGCGACTGGGAACACTGAAGCTTTCTTT
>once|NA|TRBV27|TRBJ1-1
CASSLGSELLNTEAFF
TGTGCCAGCAGTTTAGGTTCTGAGCTACTGAACACTGAAGCTTTCTTT
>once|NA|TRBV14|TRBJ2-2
CASRRQVVPSKNTGELFF
TGTGCCAGCAGGCGACAGGTGGTCCCTTCGAAAAACACCGGGGAGCTGTTTTTT
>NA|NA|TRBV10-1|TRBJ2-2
CASSESGTSGAGELFF
TGCGCCAGCAGTGAGTCGGGGACATCTGGAGCCGGGGAGCTGTTTTTT
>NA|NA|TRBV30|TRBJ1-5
CAWSATKGINQPQHF
TGCGCCTGGAGTGCGACAAAGGGAATAAATCAGCCCCAGCATTTT
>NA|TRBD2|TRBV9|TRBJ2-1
CASRPLRGLASNEQFF
TGTGCCAGCCGCCCCTTGAGGGGACTAGCTTCCAATGAGCAGTTCTTC
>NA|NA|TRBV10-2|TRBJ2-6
CASSESAPSGANVLTF
TGCGCCAGCAGTGAGTCTGCTCCTTCTGGGGCCAACGTCCTGACTTTC
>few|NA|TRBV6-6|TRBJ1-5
CASSSSTDYQPQHF
TGTGCCAGCAGTTCGTCCACGGATTATCAGCCCCAGCATTTT
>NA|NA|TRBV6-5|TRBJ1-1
CASRAWDDTEAFF
TGTGCCAGCAGGGCCTGGGATGACACTGAAGCTTTCTTT
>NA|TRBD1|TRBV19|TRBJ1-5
CASSRWVDSQGVGHQPQHF
TGTGCCAGTAGTAGATGGGTGGATTCTCAGGGGGTTGGGCATCAGCCCCAGCATTTT
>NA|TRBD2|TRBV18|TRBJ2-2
CASSPTSGGPNTGELFF
TGTGCCAGCTCACCTACTAGCGGGGGGCCTAACACCGGGGAGCTGTTTTTT
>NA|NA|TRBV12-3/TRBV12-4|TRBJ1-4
CASSLELGEKLFF
TGTGCCAGCAGTTTGGAACTGGGGGAAAAACTGTTTTTT
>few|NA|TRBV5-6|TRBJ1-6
CASSSRGGLSLHF
TGTGCCAGCAGCTCTCGAGGGGGTCTCTCCCTCCACTTT
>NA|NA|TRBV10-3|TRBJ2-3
CAISVSTDTQYF
TGTGCCATCAGTGTGAGCACAGATACGCAGTATTTT
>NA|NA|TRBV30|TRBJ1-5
CAWTGNQPQHF
TGTGCCTGGACAGGGAATCAGCCCCAGCATTTT
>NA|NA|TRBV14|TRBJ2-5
CASSSPGLTVAKETQYF
TGTGCCAGCAGCTCCCCGGGATTAACGGTAGCTAAAGAGACCCAGTACTTC
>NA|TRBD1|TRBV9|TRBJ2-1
CASSVVTGEFVSNEQFF
TGTGCCAGCAGCGTAGTGACAGGGGAATTTGTAAGTAATGAGCAGTTCTTC
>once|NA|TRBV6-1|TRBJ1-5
CASSDRSNQPQHF
TGTGCCAGCAGTGACAGGTCCAATCAGCCCCAGCATTTT
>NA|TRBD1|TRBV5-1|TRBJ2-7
CASSFGTDLEQYF
TGCGCCAGCAGCTTCGGGACAGATTTAGAGCAGTACTTC
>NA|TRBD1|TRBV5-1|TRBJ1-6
CASSLYPGQGASPLHF
TGCGCCAGCAGCTTGTACCCGGGACAGGGGGCTTCACCCCTCCACTTT
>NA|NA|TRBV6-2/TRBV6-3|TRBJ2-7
CASSPEGYEQYF
TGTGCCAGCAGCCCCGAGGGGTACGAGCAGTACTTC